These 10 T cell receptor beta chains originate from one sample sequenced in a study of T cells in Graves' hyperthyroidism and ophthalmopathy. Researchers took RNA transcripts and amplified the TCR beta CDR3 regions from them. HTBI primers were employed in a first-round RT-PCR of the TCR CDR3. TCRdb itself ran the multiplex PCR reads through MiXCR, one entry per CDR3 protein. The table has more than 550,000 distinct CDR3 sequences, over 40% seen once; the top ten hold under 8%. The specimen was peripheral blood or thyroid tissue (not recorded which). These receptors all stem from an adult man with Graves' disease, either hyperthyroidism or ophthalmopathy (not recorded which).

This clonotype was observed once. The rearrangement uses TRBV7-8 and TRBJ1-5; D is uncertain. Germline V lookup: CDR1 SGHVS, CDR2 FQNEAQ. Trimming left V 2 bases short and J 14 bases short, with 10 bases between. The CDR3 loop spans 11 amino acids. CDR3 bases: TGTGCCAGCAGCTTAAAGGCCTACGAGCATTTT. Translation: CASSLKAYEHF.

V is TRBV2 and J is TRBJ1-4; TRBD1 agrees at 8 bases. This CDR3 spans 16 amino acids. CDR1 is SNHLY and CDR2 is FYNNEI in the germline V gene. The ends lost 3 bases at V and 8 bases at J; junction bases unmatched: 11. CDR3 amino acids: CASSDFVGQGEEKLFF. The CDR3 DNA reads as TGTGCCAGCAGTGATTTTGTAGGACAGGGCGAGGAAAAACTGTTTTTT.

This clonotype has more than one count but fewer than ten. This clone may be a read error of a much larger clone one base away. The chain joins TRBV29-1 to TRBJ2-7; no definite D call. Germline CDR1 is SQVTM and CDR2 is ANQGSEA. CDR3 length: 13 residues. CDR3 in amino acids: CSVGAANSYEQCF. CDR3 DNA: TGCAGCGTTGGGGCCGCGAACTCCTACGAGCAGTGCTTC.

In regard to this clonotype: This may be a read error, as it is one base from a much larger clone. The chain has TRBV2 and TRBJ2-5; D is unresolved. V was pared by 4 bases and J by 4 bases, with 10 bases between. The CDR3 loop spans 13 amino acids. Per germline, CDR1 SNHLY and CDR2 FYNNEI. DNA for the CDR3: TGTGCCAGCAGTGCAGGTCCCGCAGAGACCCAGTACTTC. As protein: CASSAGPAETQYF.

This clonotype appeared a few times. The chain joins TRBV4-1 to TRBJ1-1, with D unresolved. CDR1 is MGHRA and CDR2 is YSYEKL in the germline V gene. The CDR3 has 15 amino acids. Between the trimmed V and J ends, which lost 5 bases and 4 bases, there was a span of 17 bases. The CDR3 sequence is CASSERVQSSTEAFF. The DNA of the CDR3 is TGCGCCAGCAGCGAAAGAGTACAGTCTAGCACTGAAGCTTTCTTT.

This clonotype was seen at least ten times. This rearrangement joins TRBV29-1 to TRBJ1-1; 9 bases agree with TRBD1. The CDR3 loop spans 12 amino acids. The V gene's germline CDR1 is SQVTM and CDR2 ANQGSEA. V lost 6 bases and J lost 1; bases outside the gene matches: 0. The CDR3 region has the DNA TGCAGCGTGGACAGGGGGAACACTGAAGCTTTCTTT. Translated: CSVDRGNTEAFF.

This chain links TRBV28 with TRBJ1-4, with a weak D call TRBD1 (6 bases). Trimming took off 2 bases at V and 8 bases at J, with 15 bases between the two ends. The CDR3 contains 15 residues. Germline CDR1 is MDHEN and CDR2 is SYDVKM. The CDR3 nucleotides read TGTGCCAGCAGTTTAAGTCAGGGGTACAAGGAAAAACTGTTTTTT. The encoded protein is CASSLSQGYKEKLFF.

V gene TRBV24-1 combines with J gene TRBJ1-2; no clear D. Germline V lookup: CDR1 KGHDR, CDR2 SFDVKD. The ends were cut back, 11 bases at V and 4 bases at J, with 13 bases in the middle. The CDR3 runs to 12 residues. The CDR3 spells CASGESPYGYTF. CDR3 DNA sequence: TGTGCCAGCGGCGAGTCTCCCTATGGCTACACCTTC.

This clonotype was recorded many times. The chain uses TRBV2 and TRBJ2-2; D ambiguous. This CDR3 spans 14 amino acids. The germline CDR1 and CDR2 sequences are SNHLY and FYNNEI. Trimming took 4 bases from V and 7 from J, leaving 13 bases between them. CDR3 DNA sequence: TGTGCCAGCAGTGCACTGGGCCCTGGCGGGGAGCTGTTTTTT. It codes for CASSALGPGGELFF. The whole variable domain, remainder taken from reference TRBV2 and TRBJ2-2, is EPEVTQTPSHQVTQMGQEVILRCVPISNHLYFYWYRQILGQKVEFLVSFYNNEISEKSEIFDDQFSVERPDGSNFTLKIRSTKLEDSAMYFCASSALGPGGELFFGEGSRLTVL.

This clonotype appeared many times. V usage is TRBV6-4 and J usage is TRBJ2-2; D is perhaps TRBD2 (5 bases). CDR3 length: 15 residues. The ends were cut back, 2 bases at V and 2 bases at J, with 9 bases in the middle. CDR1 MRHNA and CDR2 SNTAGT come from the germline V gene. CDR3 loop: CASSDGETNTGELFF. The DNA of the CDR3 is TGTGCCAGCAGTGACGGGGAGACTAACACCGGGGAGCTGTTTTTT.